This T cell receptor (beta chain) was found in a study of blood T cells in healthy people across ages. Study-wide points: Researchers judged that diversity estimates from one million T cells fell short of true values. TCR beta diversity tracked closely with naive T cell percentage.

On this clonotype itself: Its specificity is not known.

With a J-beta primer mix and a sample-barcoded 5' primer, a second PCR ran roughly 6 to 11 cycles. TCRdb reanalysed the 5' RACE reads using MiXCR and keeps one entry per CDR3 protein. The repertoire holds 1.5 million to 1.9 million distinct CDR3 sequences, with 40% to 45% as singletons. The donors, healthy Caucasians from Russia, were aged roughly 6 to 90. For every donor, a draw yielded ten milliliters of peripheral blood. Germline V CDR1 and CDR2: SGHAT, FQNNGV. This CDR3 has 17 amino acids. Sequencing was performed on blood. The receptor was isolated from a woman aged 18-29 years in good health. The chain employs TRBV11-2 and TRBJ2-1; D gene unclear. The J call is doubtful: the DNA matches TRBJ2-7 better. The CDR3 nucleotides are TGTGCCAGCAGCTTAGGACCCGGGTGGTCCTACTACAATGAGCAGTACTTC. Amino acid sequence: CASSLGPGWSYYNEQYF.